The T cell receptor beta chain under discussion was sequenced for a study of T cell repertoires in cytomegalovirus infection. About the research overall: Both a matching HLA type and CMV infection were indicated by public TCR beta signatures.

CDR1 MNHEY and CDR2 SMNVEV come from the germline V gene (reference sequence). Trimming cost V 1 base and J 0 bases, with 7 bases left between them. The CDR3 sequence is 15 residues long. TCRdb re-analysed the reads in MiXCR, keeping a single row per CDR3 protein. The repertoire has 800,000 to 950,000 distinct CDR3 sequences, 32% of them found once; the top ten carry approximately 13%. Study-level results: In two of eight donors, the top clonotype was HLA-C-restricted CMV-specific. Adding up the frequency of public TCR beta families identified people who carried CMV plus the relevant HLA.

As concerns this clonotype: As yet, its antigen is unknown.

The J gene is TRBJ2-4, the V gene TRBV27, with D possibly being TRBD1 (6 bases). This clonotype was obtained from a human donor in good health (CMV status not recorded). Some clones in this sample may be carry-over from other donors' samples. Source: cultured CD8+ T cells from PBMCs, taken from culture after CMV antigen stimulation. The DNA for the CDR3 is TGTGCCAGCAGTTTATACAGGGCAGCCAAAAACATTCAGTACTTC. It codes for CASSLYRAAKNIQYF.